What follows are 13 T cell receptor beta chains derived from one specimen sequenced in a study of cytomegalovirus exposure and HLA in healthy donors. PCR used 60 Vbeta primers and 13 Jbeta primers. Assay used: immunoSEQ multiplex PCR; TCRdb lists only in-frame clones, some missing. Of fewer than 250,000 clones listed, around 79% were seen once; the top ten hold approximately 1.8%. The sequenced material came from PBMCs. These TCRs come from a male donor in good health and CMV-seronegative.

J is TRBJ2-1 and V is TRBV2; possibly TRBD2 for D (5 bases). The CDR3 runs to 14 residues. CDR1 is SNHLY, CDR2 FYNNEI, per germline. Between the trimmed V and J ends, which lost 4 bases and 9 bases, there was a span of 16 bases. The CDR3 loop reads CASSGIAPSSEQFF. DNA of the CDR3: TGTGCCAGCAGTGGGATAGCGCCGTCGAGTGAGCAGTTCTTC.

This chain connects TRBV5-1 to TRBJ2-3; possible D gene TRBD1, 6 bases. Germline V gene lookup returns CDR1 SGHRS and CDR2 YFSETQ. The CDR3 has 17 amino acids. Deletions cut 4 bases from V and 2 bases from J, with 20 bases between. The CDR3, as DNA: TGCGCCAGCAGCCCCCTAAAGGGGGAGCGTTTCACAGATACGCAGTATTTT. It encodes CASSPLKGERFTDTQYF.

V usage is TRBV2 and J usage is TRBJ2-1; D is uncertain. Looked up from germline, CDR1 is SNHLY and CDR2 is FYNNEI. The CDR3 has 16 residues. V was pared by 6 bases and J by 0 bases, with 15 bases between. The CDR3 protein is CASSNPPVSSYNEQFF. CDR3 DNA sequence: TGTGCCAGCAGCAACCCTCCCGTGAGCTCCTACAATGAGCAGTTCTTC.

This sequence joins TRBV4-3 and TRBJ1-5; D is possibly TRBD1 (5 bases). Germline CDR1 reads LGHNA; CDR2 reads YSLEER. The CDR3 runs 17 residues. V was clipped by 1 base and J by 0 bases, with 13 bases between them. The CDR3 protein is CASSQGGGGISNQPQHF. CDR3 nucleotide sequence: TGCGCCAGCAGCCAAGGCGGGGGGGGGATTAGCAATCAGCCCCAGCATTTT.

V usage is TRBV5-1 and J usage is TRBJ1-1, with D maybe TRBD1 (5 bases). The V end lost 1 base, the J end lost 7 bases, and 17 bases lay between the germline ends. CDR3 length: 15 amino acids. Germline loops: CDR1 SGHRS, CDR2 YFSETQ. CDR3 sequence reads: CASSLTGGTLGEAFF. CDR3 nucleotides: TGCGCCAGCAGCTTGACGGGGGGGACCCTCGGTGAAGCTTTCTTT.

The chain has TRBV29-1 and TRBJ2-3; 10 bases agree with TRBD2. The CDR3 loop spans 15 amino acids. V shed 5 bases and J 0 bases; nucleotides not matched to a gene: 5. Per the germline V gene, CDR1 is SQVTM and CDR2 is ANQGSEA. The CDR3 protein is CSVLGLATSTDTQYF. Here the CDR3 DNA reads TGCAGCGTTTTGGGACTAGCGACTAGCACAGATACGCAGTATTTT.

The rearrangement uses TRBV10-3 and TRBJ1-2; possibly TRBD1 for D (5 bases). Germline CDR1 is ENHRY and CDR2 is SYGVKD. This CDR3 is 12 amino acids long. The V and J ends lost 5 bases and 8 bases respectively, with 12 bases between them. CDR3 nucleotide sequence: TGTGCCATCAGTTCAGGGTCCTCAGGCTACACCTTC. It translates to CAISSGSSGYTF.

The J gene is TRBJ1-5, the V gene TRBV7-9; D gene unclear. The CDR3 covers 15 residues. In germline, CDR1 is SEHNR, CDR2 FQNEAQ (reference sequence). V was trimmed by 3 bases and J by 0 bases, leaving 9 bases between them. The chain's CDR3 is CASSLREGSNQPQHF. The CDR3 region has the DNA TGTGCCAGCAGCTTGAGGGAGGGTAGCAATCAGCCCCAGCATTTT.

This clone was seen a few times. The chain joins TRBV9 to TRBJ2-3, with TRBD1 identical over 9 bases. J gave up 4 bases and V 5 bases, and 11 bases lay outside the gene matches. Germline CDR1 is SGDLS and CDR2 is YYNGEE. The CDR3 runs to 16 residues. The CDR3 DNA sequence: TGTGCCAGCAGAGCCTATGACAGGGGGAATCCAGATACGCAGTATTTT. Its translation is CASRAYDRGNPDTQYF.

The sample holds one count of this clone. J is TRBJ2-7 and V is TRBV28; 9 bases fit TRBD2. The junction had 7 bases not matched to a gene; V was cut back by 2 bases and J by 5 bases. Germline V lookup: CDR1 MDHEN, CDR2 SYDVKM. CDR3 size: 15 residues. This CDR3 is CASSLIPAGGHEQYF. Here the CDR3 DNA reads TGTGCCAGCAGTTTAATTCCAGCGGGGGGCCACGAGCAGTACTTC.

V usage is TRBV7-2 and J usage is TRBJ1-2; D might be TRBD1 (5 bases). Germline CDR1 and CDR2: SGHTA and FQGNSA. The CDR3 runs 13 residues. Trimming pared 8 bases from V and 3 bases from J, leaving 13 bases between. CDR3 sequence reads: CASAGRGDYGYTF. CDR3 coding DNA: TGTGCCAGCGCGGGGCGGGGCGACTATGGCTACACCTTC. Full variable domain (outside the CDR3, taken from reference TRBV7-2 and TRBJ1-2): GAGVSQSPSNKVTEKGKDVELRCDPISGHTALYWYRQSLGQGLEFLIYFQGNSAPDKSGLPSDRFSAERTGGSVSTLTIQRTQQEDSAVYLCASAGRGDYGYTFGSGTRLTVV.

This rearrangement joins TRBV19 to TRBJ2-7; D remains ambiguous. V dropped 2 bases and J dropped 1 base, with 6 bases sitting between them. Germline V gives CDR1 LNHDA, CDR2 SQIVND (reference sequence). The CDR3 runs 13 residues. The CDR3 nucleotides read TGTGCCAGTAGTATATCAGAATCCTACGAGCAGTACTTC. It encodes CASSISESYEQYF.

The genes are TRBV5-4 and TRBJ2-3; 7 bases fit TRBD2. This CDR3 spans 15 amino acids. Germline assignment: CDR1 SGHNT and CDR2 YYREEE (reference sequence). V was pared by 2 bases and J by 0 bases, with 3 bases of the junction left unmatched. The CDR3 DNA reads TGTGCCAGCAGCTTTCACGGGGGGAGCACAGATACGCAGTATTTT. Translated: CASSFHGGSTDTQYF.